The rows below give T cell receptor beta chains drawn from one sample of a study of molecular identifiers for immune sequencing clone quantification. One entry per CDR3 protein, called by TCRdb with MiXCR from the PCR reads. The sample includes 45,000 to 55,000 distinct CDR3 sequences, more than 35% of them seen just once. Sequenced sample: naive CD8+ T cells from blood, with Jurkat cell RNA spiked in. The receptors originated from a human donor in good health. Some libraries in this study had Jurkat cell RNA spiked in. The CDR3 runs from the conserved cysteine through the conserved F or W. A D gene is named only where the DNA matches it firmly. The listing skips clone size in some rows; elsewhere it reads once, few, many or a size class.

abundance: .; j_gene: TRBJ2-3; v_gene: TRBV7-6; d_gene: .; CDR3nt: TGTGCCCGCAGCTTAGGGTCAGCGACTAGCACAGATACGCAGTATTTT; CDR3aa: CARSLGSATSTDTQYF
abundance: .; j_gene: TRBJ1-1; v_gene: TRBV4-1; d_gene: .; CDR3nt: TGCGCCAGCAGCCACCGTGACACTGAAGCTTTCTTT; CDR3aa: CASSHRDTEAFF
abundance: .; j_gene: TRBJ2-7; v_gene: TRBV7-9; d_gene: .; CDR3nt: TGTGCCAGCAACGCAGGGGCAATAAACAACGAGCAGTACTTC; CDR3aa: CASNAGAINNEQYF
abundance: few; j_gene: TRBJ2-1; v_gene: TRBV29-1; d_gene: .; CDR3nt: TGCAGCGCCGAGCATAGGGAACACAATGAGCAGTTCTTC; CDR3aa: CSAEHREHNEQFF
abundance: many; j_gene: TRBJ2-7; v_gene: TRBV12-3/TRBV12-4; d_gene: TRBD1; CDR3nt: TGTGCCAGCAGGACAGGGGTAGAGCAGTACTTC; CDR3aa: CASRTGVEQYF
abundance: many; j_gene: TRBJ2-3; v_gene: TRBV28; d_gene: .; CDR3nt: TGTGCCAGCAGTTTGGAACTAGCCGGCACAGATACGCAGTATTTT; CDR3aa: CASSLELAGTDTQYF
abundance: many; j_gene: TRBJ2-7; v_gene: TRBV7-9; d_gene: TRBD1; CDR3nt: TGTGCCAGCAGAACCGGGACAGGGGTCGAGCAGTACTTC; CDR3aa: CASRTGTGVEQYF
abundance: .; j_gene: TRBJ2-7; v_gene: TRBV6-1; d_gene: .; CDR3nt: TGTGCCAGCCCCGAAGTCCCTTCGGGAGAGCAGTACTTC; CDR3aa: CASPEVPSGEQYF
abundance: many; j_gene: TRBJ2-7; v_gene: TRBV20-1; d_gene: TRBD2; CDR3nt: TGCAGTGCTAGCTCACTTGTCCTAGCGGGAGATGTGTACGAGCAGTACTTC; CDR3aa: CSASSLVLAGDVYEQYF
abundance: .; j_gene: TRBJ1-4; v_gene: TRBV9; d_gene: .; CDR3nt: TGTGCCAGCAGCGTAGCTAATGGACGGTCCAATGAAAAACTGTTTTTT; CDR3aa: CASSVANGRSNEKLFF
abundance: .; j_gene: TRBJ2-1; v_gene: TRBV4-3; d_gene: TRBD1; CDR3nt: TGCGCCAGCAGCCAAGATCTTGGGGGACAGGGCCTAGATGAGCAGTTCTTC; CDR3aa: CASSQDLGGQGLDEQFF
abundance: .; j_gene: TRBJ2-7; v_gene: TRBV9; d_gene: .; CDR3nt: TGTGCCAGCAGCGCACACAGGGAGAAGGGCGGGCAGTACTTC; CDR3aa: CASSAHREKGGQYF
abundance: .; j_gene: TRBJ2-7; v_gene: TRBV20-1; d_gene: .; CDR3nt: TGCAGTGCTGCCGGGGGACCGACCTACGAGCAGTACTTC; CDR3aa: CSAAGGPTYEQYF
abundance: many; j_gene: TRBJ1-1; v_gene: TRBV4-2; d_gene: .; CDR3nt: TGTGCCAGCAGCCAGGGATTCATGAACACTGAAGCTTTCTTT; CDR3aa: CASSQGFMNTEAFF
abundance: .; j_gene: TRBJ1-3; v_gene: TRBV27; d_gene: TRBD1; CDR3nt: TGTGCCAGCAGCACCATTCGGCGGGACAGGGGCGAGACTGGAAACACCATATATTTT; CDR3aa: CASSTIRRDRGETGNTIYF
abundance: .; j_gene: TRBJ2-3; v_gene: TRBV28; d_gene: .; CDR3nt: TGTGCCAGCAATAGAGAGGCCTCTGGCACAGATATGCAGTATTTT; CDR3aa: CASNREASGTDMQYF
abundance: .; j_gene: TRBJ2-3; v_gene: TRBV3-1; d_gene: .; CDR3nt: TGTGCCAGCAGCCAAGATCTCACTCCGGGGTCAGTTTACACAGATACGCAGTATTTT; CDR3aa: CASSQDLTPGSVYTDTQYF
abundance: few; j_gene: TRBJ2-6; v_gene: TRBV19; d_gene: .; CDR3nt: TGTGCCAGTAGTGAGATCCCTGGGGCCAACGTCCTGACTTTC; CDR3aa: CASSEIPGANVLTF
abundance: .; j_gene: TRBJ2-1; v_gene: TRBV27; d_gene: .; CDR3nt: TGTGCCAGCAGTTTATCCCACAGGGTTCATGAGCAGTTCTTC; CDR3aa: CASSLSHRVHEQFF
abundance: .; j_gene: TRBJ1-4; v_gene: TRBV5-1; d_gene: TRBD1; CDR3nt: TGCGTCAGTAAAACCGGGACAGGGCATGGAGAAAAACTGTTTTTT; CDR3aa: CVSKTGTGHGEKLFF
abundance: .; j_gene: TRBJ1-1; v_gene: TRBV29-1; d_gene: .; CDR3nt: TGCAGCGTCCCGGACTCTTACACTGAAGCTTTCTTT; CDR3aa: CSVPDSYTEAFF
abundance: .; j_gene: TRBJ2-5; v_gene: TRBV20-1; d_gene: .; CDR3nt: TGCAGTGCTCCGGGGCGGACGGGAGACGTAGAGACCCAGTACTTC; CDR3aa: CSAPGRTGDVETQYF
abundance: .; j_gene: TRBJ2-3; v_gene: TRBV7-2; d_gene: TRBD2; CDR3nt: TGTGTCAGCAGCGGGTACCTAGCGGGAGTTGGAGATACGCAGTACTTT; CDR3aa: CVSSGYLAGVGDTQYF
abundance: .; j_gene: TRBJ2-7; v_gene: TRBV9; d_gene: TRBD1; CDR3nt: TGTGCCAGCAGCGCACGGGACAGGGGAACGGGCGAGCAGTACTTC; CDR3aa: CASSARDRGTGEQYF
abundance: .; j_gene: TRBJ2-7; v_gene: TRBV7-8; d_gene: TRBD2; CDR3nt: TGTGCCAGCAGCTTAGAACTAGCGGGAGGTTACAACGAGCAGGACTTC; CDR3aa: CASSLELAGGYNEQDF
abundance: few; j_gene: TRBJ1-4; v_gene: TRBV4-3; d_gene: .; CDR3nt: TGCGCCAGCAGCCAAGGATCGGCCACGATTAATGAAAAACTGTTTTTT; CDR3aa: CASSQGSATINEKLFF